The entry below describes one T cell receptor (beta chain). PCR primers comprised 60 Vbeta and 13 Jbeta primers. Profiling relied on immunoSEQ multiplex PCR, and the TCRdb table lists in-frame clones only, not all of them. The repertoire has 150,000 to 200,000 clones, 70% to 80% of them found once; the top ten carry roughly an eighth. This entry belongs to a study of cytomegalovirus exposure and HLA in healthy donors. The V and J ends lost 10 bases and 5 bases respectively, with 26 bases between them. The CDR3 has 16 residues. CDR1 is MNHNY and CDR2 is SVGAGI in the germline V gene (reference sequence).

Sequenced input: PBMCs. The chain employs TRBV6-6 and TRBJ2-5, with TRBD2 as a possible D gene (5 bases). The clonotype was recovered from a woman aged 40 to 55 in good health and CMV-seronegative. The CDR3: CATVLGGGRFDETQYF. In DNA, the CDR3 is TGTGCCACCGTCCTGGGCGGAGGACGGTTTGATGAGACCCAGTACTTC.